These 7 T cell receptor beta chains share one sample of origin, sequenced in a study of T cells in Graves' hyperthyroidism and ophthalmopathy. The source material, RNA transcripts, was used to amplify TCR beta CDR3 regions. The TCR CDR3 was amplified in a first-round RT-PCR using the HTBI primer set. TCRdb recomputed calls from the multiplex PCR reads with MiXCR, one row per CDR3 protein. The sample carries hundreds of thousands of distinct CDR3 sequences, 15% to 17% recorded once. The sequencing sample was made of blood. The receptors shown here come from a woman between 18 and 30 years old with Graves' hyperthyroidism.

At least ten counts were recorded for this clonotype. The chain has TRBV11-2 and TRBJ2-3; unclear D gene. The germline gives CDR1 SGHAT, CDR2 FQNNGV. The CDR3 is 14 residues long. Trimming stripped 5 bases from V and 2 bases from J, with 11 bases between. The CDR3 sequence: CASSLTAPTDTQYF. DNA of the CDR3: TGTGCCAGCAGCCTGACTGCTCCCACAGATACGCAGTATTTT.

The CDR3 nucleotides read TGTGCCAGCAGCCAAGATCAGGGTAACGGGGAGCTGTTTTTT. Protein: CASSQDQGNGELFF. The chain uses TRBV3-1 and TRBJ2-2; perhaps TRBD1 as D (5 bases). This CDR3 is 14 amino acids long. Germline lookup yields CDR1 LGHDT and CDR2 YNNKEL (reference sequence). V was pared by 0 bases and J by 7 bases, with 9 bases between.

This clonotype was counted many times. The gene calls are TRBV20-1 and TRBJ2-7; possible D gene TRBD2, 5 bases. There are 13 residues in the CDR3. Germline CDR1 DFQATT, CDR2 SNEGSKA (reference sequence). V gave up 4 bases and J gave up 6 bases, with 16 bases separating them. CDR3 residues: CSATSDRTLEQYF. CDR3 coding DNA: TGCAGTGCTACATCGGATAGGACTCTCGAGCAGTACTTC.

This clonotype has more than one count but fewer than ten. The rearrangement uses TRBV19 and TRBJ2-2; 8 bases line up with TRBD2. The CDR3 loop spans 17 amino acids. The junction had 15 bases not matched to a gene; V was cut back by 8 bases and J by 4 bases. Looked up from germline, CDR1 is LNHDA and CDR2 is SQIVND (reference sequence). The CDR3 sequence: CASSRVYREGPTGELFF. As DNA, the CDR3 is TGTGCCAGTTCGCGCGTATACCGGGAGGGCCCCACCGGGGAGCTGTTTTTT.

Concerning this clonotype itself: A read error may explain this, as a much larger clone is one base away. The CDR3 region has the DNA TGTGCCAGCAGCTTAACAGGGCTCAAAAACTATGGCTACACCTTC. This gives the protein CASSLTGLKNYGYTF. The chain carries TRBV7-3 and TRBJ1-2; D not certain. Trimming pared 0 bases from V and 2 bases from J, leaving 10 bases between. The CDR3 loop spans 15 amino acids. CDR1 SGHTA and CDR2 FQGTGA come from the germline V gene.

The table lists this clonotype with many counts. This chain uses TRBV20-1 with TRBJ2-7; weak D call: TRBD2 (6 bases). Trimming removed 6 bases from V and 2 bases from J, with 14 bases in between. Germline CDR1 reads DFQATT; CDR2 reads SNEGSKA (reference sequence). The CDR3 sequence is 13 residues long. For the CDR3, the DNA is TGCAGTGCGACTCCCGCGGGACCCTACGAGCAGTACTTC. This gives the protein CSATPAGPYEQYF.

The chain recombines TRBV5-6 with TRBJ1-2; possible D gene TRBD1, 5 bases. CDR3 length: 15 amino acids. Deletions cut 0 bases from V and 4 bases from J, with 13 bases between. The germline CDR1 and CDR2 sequences are SGHDT and YYEEEE. The DNA of the CDR3 is TGTGCCAGCAGCTTGGGGCAGGAGGGGAGCTATGGCTACACCTTC. Translated, it gives CASSLGQEGSYGYTF.